This is a list of T cell receptor beta chains from one sample in a study of T-cell memory formation after mild COVID-19. Via MiXCR, TCRdb re-called the 5' RACE reads, giving one row per CDR3 protein. The repertoire holds roughly 580,000 distinct CDR3 sequences, with under 20% as singletons. Sequenced: PBMCs or a T cell subset sorted from them (not recorded which). Receptors were obtained from an adult woman who had mild COVID-19 (a few samples of this study predate the infection). Cell type and time point are not known. Each CDR3 is given with its conserved first and last residue. The size field is filled for only some rows; it gives once, few, many or a size class.

clone_size v_call cdr3_aa
- TRBV27 CASTSGTYGTDTQYF
few TRBV6-5 CASSWDVGGPTGELFF
few TRBV7-6 CASSLAQSMSPLHF
- TRBV10-3 CAISESTVTSTDTQYF
few TRBV5-6 CASSVGRTYEQYF
- TRBV5-1 CASSLIRLQETQYF
- TRBV7-8 CASSSHVGGQPQHF
few TRBV4-2 CASSHQTGGSYEQYF
- TRBV30 CAWSSYTQYF
- TRBV7-6 CASSLAPSATQGTDTQYF
- TRBV6-5 CASSYSGRGQPQHF
many TRBV6-2/TRBV6-3 CASSSGFYEQYF
few TRBV20-1 CSAVVGRLNTEAFF
few TRBV7-2 CASSSQPVGHNSPLHF
- TRBV7-9 CASSSTSGNSYEQYF
- TRBV6-5 CASSYQQKNTEAFF
few TRBV20-1 CSATRQANTGELFF
- TRBV6-2/TRBV6-3 CASESRGRSGGRTDTQYF
- TRBV7-3 CASSLGSHQPQHF
- TRBV12-3/TRBV12-4 CASSRRDRGIMNPGYEQYF
- TRBV5-1 CASSPSATDSYEQYF
few TRBV25-1 CASSDSGLAGGVKNIQYF
many TRBV30 CAWTAGGGSTDTQYF
few TRBV7-6 CASSQREPTLRANEQFF
few TRBV7-6 CASSQRQGDRTGELFF
- TRBV27 CASSLTRRAGETQYF
few TRBV12-3/TRBV12-4 CASSYTPRTEAFF
- TRBV4-1 CASSPEQGAYNEQFF
many TRBV6-5 CASSPGLLQETQYF
few TRBV6-6 CASSHLGELFF
few TRBV12-3/TRBV12-4 CASSQRDRGRNEQFF
- TRBV19 CASSKNGVDTQYF
- TRBV2 CAIPEGHKAFF
few TRBV7-9 CASSQPIGTEAFF
- TRBV20-1 CSARGRVPGEKLFF
- TRBV5-3 CARSFPKGGRLNNEQFF
many TRBV18 CASSPQQGQNTGELFF